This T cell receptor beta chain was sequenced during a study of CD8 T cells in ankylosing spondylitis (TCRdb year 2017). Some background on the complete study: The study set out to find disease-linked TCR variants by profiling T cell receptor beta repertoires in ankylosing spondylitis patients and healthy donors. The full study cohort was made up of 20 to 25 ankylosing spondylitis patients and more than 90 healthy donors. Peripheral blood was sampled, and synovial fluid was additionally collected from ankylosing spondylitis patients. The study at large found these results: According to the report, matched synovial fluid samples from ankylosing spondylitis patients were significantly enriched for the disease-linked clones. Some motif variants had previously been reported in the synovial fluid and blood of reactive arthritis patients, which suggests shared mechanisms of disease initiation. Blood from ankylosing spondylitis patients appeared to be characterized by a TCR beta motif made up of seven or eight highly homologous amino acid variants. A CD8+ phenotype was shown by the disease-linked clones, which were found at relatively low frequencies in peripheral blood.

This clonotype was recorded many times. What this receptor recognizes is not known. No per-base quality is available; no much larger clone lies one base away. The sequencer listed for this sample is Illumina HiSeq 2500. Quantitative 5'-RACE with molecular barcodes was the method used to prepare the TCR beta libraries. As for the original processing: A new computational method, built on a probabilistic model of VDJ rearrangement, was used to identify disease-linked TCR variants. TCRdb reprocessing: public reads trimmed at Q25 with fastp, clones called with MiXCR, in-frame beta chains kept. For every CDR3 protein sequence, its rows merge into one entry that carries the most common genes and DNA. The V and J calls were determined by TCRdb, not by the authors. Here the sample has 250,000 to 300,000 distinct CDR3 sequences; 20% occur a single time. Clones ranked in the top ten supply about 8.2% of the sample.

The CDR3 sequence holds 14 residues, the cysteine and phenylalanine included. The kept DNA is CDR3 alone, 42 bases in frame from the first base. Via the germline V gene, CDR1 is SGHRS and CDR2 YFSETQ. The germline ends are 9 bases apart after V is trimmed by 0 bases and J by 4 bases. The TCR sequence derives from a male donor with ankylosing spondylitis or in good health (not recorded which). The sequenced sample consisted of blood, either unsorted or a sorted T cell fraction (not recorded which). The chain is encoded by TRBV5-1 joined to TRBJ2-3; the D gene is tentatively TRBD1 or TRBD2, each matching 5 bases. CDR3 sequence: CASSLAGPPDTQYF. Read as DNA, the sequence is TGCGCCAGCAGCTTGGCGGGGCCTCCAGATACGCAGTATTTT.